This TCR beta chain derives from a study of monozygotic twins with inflammatory bowel disease. UMIs containing a 6-nucleotide sample barcode were added via template switching. With the 5' RACE reads reprocessed, TCRdb shows one record per CDR3 protein and no DNA. The table for this sample gives approximately 330,000 distinct CDR3 sequences. Remarks on this clonotype: Its matching antigen is unknown.

Overall study findings and caveats: A single strong clonotype or signal linked to IBD was not supported. Distinguishing T cell subtypes was not possible.

The CDR3 extends over 14 amino acids. Germline V lookup: CDR1 SGHVS, CDR2 FQNEAQ. The authors drew 2.5 to 3 ml of blood from each donor. Sample: blood. The gene calls are TRBV7-8 and TRBJ2-5. The receptor was isolated from a human donor with ulcerative colitis or Crohn's disease, or a healthy co-twin of an affected twin (not recorded which). The CDR3 reads CASSQVTIQSPQYF. The complete variable domain, with remaining parts taken from reference TRBV7-8 and TRBJ2-5, reads GAGVSQSPRYKVAKRGQDVALRCDPISGHVSLFWYQQALGQGPEFLTYFQNEAQLDKSGLPSDRFFAERPEGSVSTLKIQRTQQEDSAVYLCASSQVTIQSPQYFGPGTRLLVL.